This T cell receptor (beta chain) was obtained from a study of OX40 agonist ivuxolimab in advanced cancers. As for the study in general: Age averaged about 66 years (range roughly 23 to 79), and around 87% were male. Study-wide findings and caveats: At 0.1 to 3.0 mg/kg, clonal expansion of CD4+ and CD8+ blood T cells had occurred by week 6. Some patients who did not respond also had low normalized T-cell clonal expansion.

The CDR3 extends over 15 amino acids. V gave up 0 bases and J gave up 4 bases; unmatched junction bases: 4. Germline CDR1 reads SGHRS; CDR2 reads YFSETQ. Repertoires were generated with immunoSEQ multiplex PCR, while TCRdb's copy carries only in-frame clones and drops some. The sample has under 100,000 clones, 70% to 90% seen once. In regard to this clone: What it binds is not known.

The rearrangement links TRBV5-1 to TRBJ1-1, with 9 positions matching TRBD1. The source was CD4+ or CD8+ T cells sorted from blood, collected in a trial of the OX40 agonist ivuxolimab. This TCR derives from an adult with an advanced solid tumor such as melanoma, head and neck, liver or kidney cancer. CDR3 nucleotides: TGCGCCAGCAGCTTGGCTGGGACAGGGAGCACTGAAGCTTTCTTT. Translated, it gives CASSLAGTGSTEAFF.